One and the same sample provided the 28 T cell receptor beta chains below, sequenced in a study of shared clonotypes between healthy human individuals. The data were produced by immunoSEQ multiplex PCR, yet TCRdb's version contains in-frame clones alone and is incomplete. The data hold 2.3 million or so clones, with approximately 95% observed a single time. What was sequenced was naive CD4+ T cells from PBMCs. Stated subset: CD45RA+ positively selected. Receptors were obtained from a man between 18 and 29 years old in good health. Some clones in this sample may be carry-over from other donors' samples.

This sequence joins TRBV6-5 and TRBJ2-7, with D unresolved. This CDR3 is 14 amino acids long. Per germline, CDR1 MNHEY and CDR2 SVGAGI. V gave up 2 bases and J gave up 0 bases, with 8 bases separating them. The CDR3 DNA reads as TGTGCCAGCAGTTACGGCAGATACTCCTACGAGCAGTACTTC. Amino acids: CASSYGRYSYEQYF.

A remark on this clone: The same CDR3 arises from other DNA sequences in this sample as well. The gene calls are TRBV28 and TRBJ2-3; D may be TRBD1 (5 bases). CDR1 and CDR2 (germline): MDHEN, SYDVKM. V gave up 4 bases and J gave up 6 bases, with 8 bases separating them. The CDR3 length is 12 residues. The CDR3 region is CASSSSGDTQYF. CDR3 in DNA: TGTGCCAGCAGTTCGTCAGGGGATACGCAGTATTTT.

The chain employs TRBV28 and TRBJ1-3; TRBD1 agrees at 9 bases. V was clipped by 2 bases and J by 4 bases; unmatched bases: 3. This CDR3 has 15 residues. CDR1 is MDHEN and CDR2 is SYDVKM in the germline V gene. The DNA for the CDR3 is TGTGCCAGCAGTTTAGGGACAGGGAGAGGAAACACCATATATTTT. The encoded protein is CASSLGTGRGNTIYF.

This chain uses TRBV6-6 with TRBJ1-2; 7 nucleotides line up with TRBD1. J was trimmed by 8 bases and V by 6 bases; bases with no gene match: 9. Looked up from germline, CDR1 is MNHNY and CDR2 is SVGAGI (reference sequence). CDR3 length equals 13 residues. The CDR3 DNA reads TGTGCCAGCAGAGACGACAGGGTTTACGGCTACACCTTC. Translation gives CASRDDRVYGYTF.

About this clone: The sample carries other DNA sequences with the same CDR3. The chain has TRBV10-3 and TRBJ2-3, with D hard to call. The V gene's germline CDR1 is ENHRY and CDR2 SYGVKD. Trimming pared 4 bases from V and 1 base from J, leaving 6 bases between. The CDR3 is 13 residues long. The DNA for the CDR3 is TGTGCCATCAGTGGCGTTGGCACAGATACGCAGTATTTT. It is translated as CAISGVGTDTQYF.

In its sample, this clone was seen once. The rearrangement uses TRBV28 and TRBJ1-2; tentative D call: TRBD1 (6 bases). Germline V lookup: CDR1 MDHEN, CDR2 SYDVKM. CDR3 size: 14 residues. Trimming left V 2 bases short and J 8 bases short, with 15 bases between. CDR3 coding DNA: TGTGCCAGCAGTTTACCAGGGGAAATATACGGCTACACCTTC. This translates into CASSLPGEIYGYTF.

The V gene is TRBV18, the J gene TRBJ2-7; D gene unclear. The germline V gene encodes CDR1 KGHSH and CDR2 LQKENI. V lost 2 bases to trimming and J lost 2 bases, with 7 bases between them. CDR3 length: 13 residues. This CDR3 is CASSPFDTYEQYF. The CDR3 coding sequence is TGTGCCAGCTCACCATTTGACACCTACGAGCAGTACTTC.

This clone was observed once. V and J are TRBV7-2 and TRBJ1-5; D is undetermined. This CDR3 has 13 amino acids. V was pared by 5 bases and J by 5 bases, with 10 bases between. Germline V gene lookup returns CDR1 SGHTA and CDR2 FQGNSA. The CDR3 loop is CASSPRLDQPQHF. The CDR3 DNA reads TGTGCCAGCAGCCCCCGACTGGATCAGCCCCAGCATTTT.

V is TRBV28 and J is TRBJ2-6, with D perhaps TRBD2 (6 bases). CDR1 and CDR2 (germline): MDHEN, SYDVKM. Trimming removed 6 bases from V and 0 bases from J, with 9 bases in between. CDR3 length equals 15 residues. The CDR3 reads CASRISGSGANVLTF. Written as DNA, the CDR3 is TGTGCCAGCAGAATTAGCGGCTCTGGGGCCAACGTCCTGACTTTC. Full variable domain (remainder filled in from reference TRBV28 and TRBJ2-6): DVKVTQSSRYLVKRTGEKVFLECVQDMDHENMFWYRQDPGLGLRLIYFSYDVKMKEKGDIPEGYSVSREKKERFSLILESASTNQTSMYLCASRISGSGANVLTFGAGSRLTVL.

V and J are TRBV28 and TRBJ1-4; D uncertain. The CDR3 totals 15 residues. V lost 2 bases to trimming and J lost 4 bases, with 11 bases between them. The germline gives CDR1 MDHEN, CDR2 SYDVKM. In DNA, the CDR3 is TGTGCCAGCAGTTTAATCCGGCGGGTTAATGAAAAACTGTTTTTT. Protein: CASSLIRRVNEKLFF.

The rearrangement links TRBV7-3 to TRBJ2-7, with a weak D call TRBD2 (5 bases). Trimming pared 5 bases from V and 6 bases from J, leaving 11 bases between. This CDR3 spans 12 amino acids. The germline V gene has CDR1 SGHTA and CDR2 FQGTGA. In DNA form, the CDR3 reads TGTGCCAGCAGCACTAGTAGGGTCGAGCAGTACTTC. It is translated as CASSTSRVEQYF. Full variable domain (outside the CDR3, taken from reference TRBV7-3 and TRBJ2-7): GAGVSQTPSNKVTEKGKYVELRCDPISGHTALYWYRQSLGQGPEFLIYFQGTGAADDSGLPNDRFFAVRPEGSVSTLKIQRTERGDSAVYLCASSTSRVEQYFGPGTRLTVT.

The chain uses TRBV28 and TRBJ2-7, with D possibly TRBD1 on 6 matching bases. The ends were cut back, 3 bases at V and 3 bases at J, with 12 bases in the middle. Germline CDR1 reads MDHEN; CDR2 reads SYDVKM. The CDR3 consists of 14 residues. In DNA form, the CDR3 reads TGTGCCAGCAGTTTCGTCCCAGGGGTCTACGAGCAGTACTTC. Amino acid sequence: CASSFVPGVYEQYF. Full variable domain (missing parts from reference TRBV28 and TRBJ2-7): DVKVTQSSRYLVKRTGEKVFLECVQDMDHENMFWYRQDPGLGLRLIYFSYDVKMKEKGDIPEGYSVSREKKERFSLILESASTNQTSMYLCASSFVPGVYEQYFGPGTRLTVT.

This sequence joins TRBV9 and TRBJ2-3, with D unresolved. This CDR3 is built from 14 residues. Trimming left V 0 bases short and J 3 bases short, with 8 bases between. Germline V gene lookup returns CDR1 SGDLS and CDR2 YYNGEE. The CDR3 bases are TGTGCCAGCAGCGTAGACTCGGAAACAGATACGCAGTATTTT. It specifies CASSVDSETDTQYF.

J is TRBJ1-2 and V is TRBV10-1; 12 bases agree with TRBD1. Germline V gene sequence: CDR1 WNHNN, CDR2 SYGVQD (reference sequence). V shed 3 bases, J shed 7 bases, and the junction held 6 bases outside the gene matches. The CDR3 runs 15 residues. CDR3 sequence: CASSDPGQGAPGYTF. The DNA for the CDR3 is TGCGCCAGCAGTGACCCGGGACAGGGGGCGCCTGGCTACACCTTC.

The rearrangement links TRBV7-6 to TRBJ2-3, with D perhaps TRBD2 (5 bases). The CDR3 is made up of 17 amino acids. V shed 0 bases and J shed 1 base, with 14 bases lying between them. Germline CDR1 and CDR2: SGHVS and FNYEAQ. The CDR3 region is CASSLALRADRTDTQYF. The CDR3 nucleotides read TGTGCCAGCAGCTTAGCTTTGAGGGCGGACCGCACAGATACGCAGTATTTT.

This sequence joins TRBV15 and TRBJ1-1, with D tentatively TRBD1 (6 bases). V lost 5 bases, J lost 0 bases, and 19 bases lay in between. Germline V gene lookup returns CDR1 LNHNV and CDR2 YYDKDF (reference sequence). CDR3 length: 17 amino acids. CDR3 sequence: CATSAGQWPSMNTEAFF. The CDR3 DNA sequence: TGTGCCACCAGCGCAGGACAGTGGCCGTCCATGAACACTGAAGCTTTCTTT.

CDR3 DNA: TGCGCCAGCAGCCCTATCGGACAGGTGATTAATGAAAAACTGTTTTTT. Protein sequence: CASSPIGQVINEKLFF. V gene TRBV5-1 combines with J gene TRBJ1-4; 7 nucleotides agree with TRBD1. With 4 bases clipped from V and 4 bases from J, the junction kept 10 bases outside the gene matches. CDR1 SGHRS and CDR2 YFSETQ come from the germline V gene. The CDR3 sequence is 16 residues long.

For this clone: The junction shows a germline mismatch at one end, possibly a read error. The chain has TRBV27 and TRBJ1-2; D is uncertain. CDR1 MNHEY and CDR2 SMNVEV come from the germline V gene (reference sequence). This CDR3 has 13 amino acids. This CDR3 reads CASSLKEGYGYIF. For the CDR3, the DNA is TGTGCCAGCAGTCTTAAGGAGGGCTATGGCTACATCTTC.

The chain links TRBV28 to TRBJ1-4; D is possibly TRBD1 (6 bases). This CDR3 spans 15 amino acids. CDR1 and CDR2 from the germline V gene are MDHEN and SYDVKM. V dropped 2 bases and J dropped 12 bases, with 19 bases sitting between them. CDR3 DNA sequence: TGTGCCAGCAGTTTAGGACAGAGCCAGCCTTGGCAACTGTTTTTT. Translated, it gives CASSLGQSQPWQLFF.

The chain joins TRBV6-1 to TRBJ1-2; a possible D gene is TRBD1 (6 bases). Trimming took off 0 bases at V and 0 bases at J, with 17 bases between the two ends. Germline V gives CDR1 MNHNS, CDR2 SASEGT. The CDR3 totals 18 residues. The CDR3 bases are TGTGCCAGCAGTGAAGCGCTTCAGGGGCAGGGTGCTAACTATGGCTACACCTTC. It codes for CASSEALQGQGANYGYTF.

This clone appeared once. This sequence joins TRBV7-2 and TRBJ2-7, with D unresolved. CDR1 and CDR2 from the germline V gene are SGHTA and FQGNSA. The ends were cut back, 1 base at V and 5 bases at J, with 15 bases in the middle. The CDR3 has 15 residues. The CDR3 DNA sequence: TGTGCCAGCAGCTTAGGTTTGACCCCAGGTAACGAGCAGTACTTC. Translating gives CASSLGLTPGNEQYF.

CDR3 DNA: TGTGCCAGCAGCTTGTTTGTGGGAAGGGAGCAGTACTTC. Translating it yields CASSLFVGREQYF. The V call is TRBV5-6, the J call TRBJ2-7; D unclear. The CDR3 consists of 13 residues. CDR1 and CDR2 (germline): SGHDT, YYEEEE. Deletions cut 1 base from V and 7 bases from J, with 12 bases between.

V gene TRBV7-8 combines with J gene TRBJ2-1; D possibly uses TRBD1 or TRBD2 (5 bases each). CDR3 length: 15 amino acids. The V and J ends lost 7 bases and 5 bases respectively, with 18 bases between them. The germline V gene has CDR1 SGHVS and CDR2 FQNEAQ. The CDR3 sequence: CASTQRVRDDNEQFF. In DNA form, the CDR3 reads TGTGCCAGCACCCAGCGCGTGAGGGACGACAATGAGCAGTTCTTC.

The V gene is TRBV4-1, the J gene TRBJ1-1, with unresolved D. V shed 0 bases and J shed 7 bases, with 21 bases lying between them. The CDR3 has 17 amino acids. Germline CDR1 MGHRA, CDR2 YSYEKL. The CDR3 here is CASSQEPPDLPPHEAFF. The CDR3 nucleotides are TGCGCCAGCAGCCAAGAGCCACCGGACCTCCCACCACATGAAGCTTTCTTT.

This chain uses TRBV9 with TRBJ1-5; possible D gene TRBD1, 5 bases. The CDR3 contains 15 residues. The germline V gene has CDR1 SGDLS and CDR2 YYNGEE. The germline V and J ends were trimmed by 4 bases and 2 bases, with 13 bases remaining between them. The CDR3 DNA is TGTGCCAGCAGCCCAGGGATCGGGGGCAATCAGCCCCAGCATTTT. Translating gives CASSPGIGGNQPQHF.

About this clone itself: Other nucleotide sequences from this sample produce the same CDR3. The V and J genes are TRBV6-5 and TRBJ2-7; D gene uncertain. Germline V gives CDR1 MNHEY, CDR2 SVGAGI. This CDR3 has 12 residues. Deletions cut 4 bases from V and 2 bases from J, with 6 bases between. The CDR3, as DNA: TGTGCCAGCAGTTCCGGGCCCTACGAGCAGTACTTC. Its protein product is CASSSGPYEQYF.

Regarding this clone: Other DNA sequences in this specimen translate into the identical CDR3. V usage is TRBV19 and J usage is TRBJ2-7, with D maybe TRBD2 (6 bases). Deletions cut 4 bases from V and 1 base from J, with 14 bases between. This CDR3 has 15 residues. Germline V lookup: CDR1 LNHDA, CDR2 SQIVND (reference sequence). This chain's CDR3 is CASSTQGRGSYEQYF. CDR3 DNA: TGTGCCAGTAGTACGCAGGGACGGGGGTCCTACGAGCAGTACTTC.

V and J are TRBV4-2 and TRBJ2-5; 7 nucleotides agree with TRBD1. This CDR3 comprises 14 residues. Germline CDR1 and CDR2: LGHNA and YNFKEQ. V dropped 1 base and J dropped 3; count of bases not matched to a gene: 2. The CDR3 spells CASSQVQGEETQYF. Written as DNA, the CDR3 is TGTGCCAGCAGCCAAGTCCAGGGGGAAGAGACCCAGTACTTC.